A single sample is the source of the 6 T cell receptor delta chains below, sequenced in a study of delta chains in infants with herpesvirus infections. TCR cDNA was made from PBMC RNA with gamma- and delta-chain-specific primers. TCRdb reapplied CATT to the RT-PCR reads. The sample carries some 2,500 delta-chain clones, roughly 35% recorded once. The specimen was peripheral blood, collected at time point 4 of longitudinal follow-up. These receptors originate from a human donor who was a Ugandan infant, either HIV-exposed or HIV-unexposed (not recorded which).

As for this clone: A clone one base away is much larger, so this may be a read error. This sequence joins TRDV2 and TRDJ1, with a tentative D call TRDD3 (5 bases). There are 25 residues in the CDR3. Germline V CDR1 and CDR2: GEAIGNYY, EKD. V lost 0 bases to trimming and J lost 0 bases, with 40 bases between them. The CDR3 region has the DNA TGTGCCTGTGACACCGTATCTGTGCCCCGCCGCCGGGGGGGGGTCAGCTCAGTCTACACCGATAAACTCATCTTT. Translated: CACDTVSVPRRRGGVSSVYTDKLIF.

The rearrangement links TRDV1 to TRDJ1, with D perhaps matching TRDD3 (5 bases). V shed 0 bases and J shed 4 bases, with 27 bases lying between them. The germline CDR1 and CDR2 sequences are TSWWSYY and QGS. This CDR3 contains 20 residues. CDR3 region: CALGELIPTTGTETGDKLIF. The CDR3 DNA reads as TGTGCTCTTGGGGAACTAATCCCCACGACGGGGACCGAGACAGGCGATAAACTCATCTTT.

Relative to its sample, this clone is large. The rearrangement links TRAV29/DV5 to TRDJ1, with TRDD3 identical over 10 bases. Looked up from germline, CDR1 is NSMFDY and CDR2 is ISSIKDK. The CDR3 sequence is 28 residues long. V lost 0 bases, J lost 4 bases, and 45 bases stayed unmatched. The CDR3 coding sequence is TGTGCAGCAAGCGGAATGGGGGATGACACATCCAAAATGAGGTTCTGGCGCGACTGGGGGATCATGAGCGATAAACTCATCTTT. Residues: CAASGMGDDTSKMRFWRDWGIMSDKLIF.

This clone was counted a single time. A much larger clone lies one base from this, so it may be a read error. The same CDR3 is also encoded by other DNA sequences in this sample. The CDR3: CALGDDGLPTLRATAQLFF. The CDR3 coding sequence is TGTGCTCTTGGGGACGACGGCCTTCCTACTCTCCGTGCGACAGCACAACTCTTCTTT. The chain combines TRDV1 with TRDJ2; TRDD2 agrees at 9 bases. CDR1 and CDR2 from the germline V gene are TSWWSYY and QGS. The CDR3 runs 19 residues. Trimming cost V 3 bases and J 4 bases; bases outside gene matches: 15.

The V gene is TRDV2, the J gene TRDJ1; tentatively, D is TRDD3 (5 bases). The CDR3 is 16 residues long. Trimming pared 0 bases from V and 0 bases from J, leaving 13 bases between. CDR1 is GEAIGNYY and CDR2 is EKD in the germline V gene. CDR3: CACDTVGTQYTDKLIF. CDR3 DNA sequence: TGTGCCTGTGACACCGTGGGGACACAGTACACCGATAAACTCATCTTT.

This sequence joins TRDV2 and TRDJ3, with 10 bases aligning to TRDD3. Germline V gene sequence: CDR1 GEAIGNYY, CDR2 EKD. The CDR3 is made up of 19 amino acids. The J segment lost 2 bases and the V segment lost 0 bases, leaving 6 bases of the junction unmatched. CDR3 bases: TGTGCCTGTGACACCGTACATCTGGGGGATACCTGGGACACCCGACAGATGTTTTTC. It is translated as CACDTVHLGDTWDTRQMFF.